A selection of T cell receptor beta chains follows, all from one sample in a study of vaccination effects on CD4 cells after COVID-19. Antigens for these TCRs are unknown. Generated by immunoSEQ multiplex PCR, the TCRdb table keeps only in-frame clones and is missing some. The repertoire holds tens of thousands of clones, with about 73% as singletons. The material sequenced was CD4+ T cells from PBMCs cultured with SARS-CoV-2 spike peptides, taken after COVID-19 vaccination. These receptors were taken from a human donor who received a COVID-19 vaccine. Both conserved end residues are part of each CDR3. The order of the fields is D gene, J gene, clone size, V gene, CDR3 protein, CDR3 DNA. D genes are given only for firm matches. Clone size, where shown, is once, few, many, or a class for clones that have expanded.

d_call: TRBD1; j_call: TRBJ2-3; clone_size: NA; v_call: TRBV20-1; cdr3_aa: CSASVPTGTGSTDTQYF; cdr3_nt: TGCAGTGCTAGTGTACCTACCGGGACAGGGAGCACAGATACGCAGTATTTT
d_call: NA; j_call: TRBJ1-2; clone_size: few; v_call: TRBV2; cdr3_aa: CASRGQNYGYTF; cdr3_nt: TGTGCCAGCAGAGGACAGAACTATGGCTACACCTTC
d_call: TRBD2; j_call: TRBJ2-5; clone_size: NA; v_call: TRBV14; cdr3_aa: CASSQDWISGRLEGEETQYF; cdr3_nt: TGTGCCAGCAGCCAAGATTGGATTAGCGGGAGGCTCGAGGGGGAGGAGACCCAGTACTTC
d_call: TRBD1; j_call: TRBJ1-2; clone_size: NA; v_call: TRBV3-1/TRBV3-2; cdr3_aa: CASSQAQGQSYTF; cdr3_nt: TGTGCCAGCAGCCAAGCCCAGGGACAGTCCTACACCTTC
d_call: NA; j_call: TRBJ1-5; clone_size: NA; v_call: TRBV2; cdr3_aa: CASSVLAVPNRDQPQHF; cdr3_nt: TGTGCCAGCAGTGTCCTGGCAGTCCCCAATCGGGATCAGCCCCAGCATTTT
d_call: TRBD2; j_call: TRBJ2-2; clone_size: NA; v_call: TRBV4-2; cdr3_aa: CASSQEGPLAGDLLTGELFF; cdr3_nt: TGTGCCAGCAGCCAAGAGGGTCCGCTAGCGGGAGATCTCCTAACCGGGGAGCTGTTTTTT
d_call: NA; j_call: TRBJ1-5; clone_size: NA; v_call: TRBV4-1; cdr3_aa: CASSQAGDQPQHF; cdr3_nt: TGCGCCAGCAGCCAAGCGGGGGATCAGCCCCAGCATTTT
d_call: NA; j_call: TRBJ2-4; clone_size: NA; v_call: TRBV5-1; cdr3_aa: CASSVDFIAKNIQYF; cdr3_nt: TGCGCCAGCAGCGTGGACTTTATAGCCAAAAACATTCAGTACTTC
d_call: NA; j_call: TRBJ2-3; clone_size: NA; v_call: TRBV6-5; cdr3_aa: CASRRRVQLGDTQYF; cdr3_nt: TGTGCCAGCAGGAGAAGGGTGCAGCTGGGAGATACGCAGTATTTT
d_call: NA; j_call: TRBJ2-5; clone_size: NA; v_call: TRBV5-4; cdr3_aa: CASSPGGLAEETQYF; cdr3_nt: TGTGCCAGCAGCCCGGGTGGGCTAGCCGAGGAGACCCAGTACTTC
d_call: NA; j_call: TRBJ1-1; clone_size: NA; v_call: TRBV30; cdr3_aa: CAWATGITEAFF; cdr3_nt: TGTGCCTGGGCTACGGGCATCACTGAAGCTTTCTTT
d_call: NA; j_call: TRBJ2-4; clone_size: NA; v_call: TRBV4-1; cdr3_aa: CASSQVDMGFIDKNIQYF; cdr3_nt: TGCGCCAGCAGCCAAGTTGATATGGGTTTTATAGACAAAAACATTCAGTACTTC
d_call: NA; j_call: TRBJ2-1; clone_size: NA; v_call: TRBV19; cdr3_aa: CASSISGDSYNEQFF; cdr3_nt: TGTGCCAGTAGTATTTCCGGGGACTCCTACAATGAGCAGTTCTTC
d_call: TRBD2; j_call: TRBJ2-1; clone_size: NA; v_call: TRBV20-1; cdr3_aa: CCAGESNEQFF; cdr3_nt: TGTTGCGCGGGAGAAAGCAATGAGCAGTTCTTC
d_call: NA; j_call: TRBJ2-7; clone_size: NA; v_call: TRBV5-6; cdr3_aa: CASSVRAEEQYF; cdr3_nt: TGTGCCAGCAGCGTTCGGGCAGAGGAGCAGTACTTC
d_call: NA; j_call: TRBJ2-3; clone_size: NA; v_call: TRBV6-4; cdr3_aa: CASSATLSWDTQYF; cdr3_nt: TGTGCCAGCAGTGCCACCCTCTCATGGGATACGCAGTATTTT
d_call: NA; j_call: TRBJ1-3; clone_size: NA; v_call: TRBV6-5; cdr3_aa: CASRTVDTIYF; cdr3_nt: TGTGCCAGCCGGACAGTGGACACCATATATTTT
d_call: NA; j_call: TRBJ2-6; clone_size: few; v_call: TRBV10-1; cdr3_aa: CASSDGVSGANVLTF; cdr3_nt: TGCGCCAGCAGTGACGGAGTCTCTGGGGCCAACGTCCTGACTTTC
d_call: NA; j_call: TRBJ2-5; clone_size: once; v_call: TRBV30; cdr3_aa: CAWVTASQETQYF; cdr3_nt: TGTGCCTGGGTGACAGCCTCCCAAGAGACCCAGTACTTC
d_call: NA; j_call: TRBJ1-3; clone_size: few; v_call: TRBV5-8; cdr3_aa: CASSLIGARASGNTIYF; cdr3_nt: TGTGCCAGCAGCTTGATAGGGGCCCGAGCGTCTGGAAACACCATATATTTT
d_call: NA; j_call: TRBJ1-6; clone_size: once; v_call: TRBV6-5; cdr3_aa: CASSNGDSPLHF; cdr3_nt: TGTGCCAGCAGTAACGGGGATTCACCCCTCCACTTT
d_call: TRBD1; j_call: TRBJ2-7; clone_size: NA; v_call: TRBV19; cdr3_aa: CASSINEGAVVEQYF; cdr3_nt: TGTGCCAGTAGTATCAATGAGGGGGCGGTGGTCGAGCAGTACTTC
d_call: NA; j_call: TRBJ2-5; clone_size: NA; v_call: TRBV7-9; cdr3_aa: CASSSDNPGASAIQETQYF; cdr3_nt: TGTGCCAGCAGCTCCGACAACCCTGGTGCTAGCGCTATCCAAGAGACCCAGTACTTC
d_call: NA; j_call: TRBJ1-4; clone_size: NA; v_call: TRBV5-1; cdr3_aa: CASSLVSFRPGTYATNEKLFF; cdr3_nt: TGCGCCAGCAGCTTGGTTTCTTTTCGTCCAGGAACTTATGCAACTAATGAAAAACTGTTTTTT
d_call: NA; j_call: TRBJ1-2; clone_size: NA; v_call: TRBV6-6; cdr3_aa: CASSPHVGDYGYTF; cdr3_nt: TGTGCCAGCAGTCCCCACGTTGGGGACTATGGCTACACCTTC
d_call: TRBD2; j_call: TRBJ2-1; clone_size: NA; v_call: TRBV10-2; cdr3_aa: CASGRLAGGREFF; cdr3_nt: TGCGCCAGTGGGAGACTAGCGGGGGGGCGGGAGTTCTTC
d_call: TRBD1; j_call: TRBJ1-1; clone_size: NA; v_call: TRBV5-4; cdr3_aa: CASSSRQGTEAFF; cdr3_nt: TGTGCCAGCAGCTCCCGACAGGGGACTGAAGCTTTCTTT
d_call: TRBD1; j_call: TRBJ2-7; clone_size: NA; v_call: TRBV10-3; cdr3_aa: CAIRMEDRGSYEQYF; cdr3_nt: TGTGCCATCAGGATGGAGGACAGGGGGTCCTACGAGCAGTACTTC
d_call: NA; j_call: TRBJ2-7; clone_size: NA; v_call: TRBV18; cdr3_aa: CASSPQDAGAPYEQYF; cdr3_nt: TGTGCCAGCTCACCACAAGACGCCGGGGCCCCCTACGAGCAGTACTTC
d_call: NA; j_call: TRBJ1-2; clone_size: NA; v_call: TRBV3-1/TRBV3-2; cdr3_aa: CASSQVSQGPTYGYTF; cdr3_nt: TGTGCCAGCAGCCAAGTTTCCCAGGGGCCAACGTATGGCTACACCTTC
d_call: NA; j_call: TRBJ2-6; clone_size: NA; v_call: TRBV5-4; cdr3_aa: CASSLSLAGANVLTF; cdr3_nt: TGTGCCAGCAGCTTGTCGCTAGCTGGGGCCAACGTCCTGACTTTC
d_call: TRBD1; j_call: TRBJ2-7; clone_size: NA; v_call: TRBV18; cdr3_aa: CASSPDIGQGTYEQYF; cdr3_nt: TGTGCCAGCTCACCTGATATAGGACAGGGGACCTACGAGCAGTACTTC
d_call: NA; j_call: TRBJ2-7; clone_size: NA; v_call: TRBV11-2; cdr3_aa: CASSLVRQGGEQYF; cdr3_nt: TGTGCCAGCAGCTTAGTGCGGCAGGGCGGCGAGCAGTACTTC
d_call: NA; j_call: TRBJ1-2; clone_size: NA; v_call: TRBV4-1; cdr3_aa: CASRTSTVAYGYTF; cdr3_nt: TGCGCCAGCAGAACCTCGACAGTAGCCTATGGCTACACCTTC
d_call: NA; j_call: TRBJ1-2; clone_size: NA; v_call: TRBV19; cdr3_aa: CASSIDWTQGIYTF; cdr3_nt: TGTGCCAGTAGTATAGATTGGACCCAGGGGATCTACACCTTC
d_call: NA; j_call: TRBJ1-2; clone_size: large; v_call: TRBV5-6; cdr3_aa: CASSRRADDYGYTF; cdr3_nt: TGTGCCAGCAGCCGAAGGGCAGACGACTATGGCTACACCTTC
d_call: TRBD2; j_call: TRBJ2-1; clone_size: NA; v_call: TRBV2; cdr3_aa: CASKKAGSSYNEQFF; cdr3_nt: TGTGCCAGCAAAAAAGCGGGATCCTCCTACAATGAGCAGTTCTTC
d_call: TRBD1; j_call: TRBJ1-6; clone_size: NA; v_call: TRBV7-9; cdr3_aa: CASSSRTGNNSPLHF; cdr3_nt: TGTGCCAGCAGCTCCCGGACAGGGAATAATTCACCCCTCCACTTT
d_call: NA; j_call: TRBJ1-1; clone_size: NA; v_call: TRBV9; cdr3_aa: CASSVGGQGNTEAFF; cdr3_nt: TGTGCCAGCAGCGTAGGAGGGCAGGGGAACACTGAAGCTTTCTTT
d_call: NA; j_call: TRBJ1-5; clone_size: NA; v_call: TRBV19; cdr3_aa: CASRSGARRNQPQHF; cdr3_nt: TGTGCCAGTAGATCAGGGGCTCGACGGAATCAGCCCCAGCATTTT
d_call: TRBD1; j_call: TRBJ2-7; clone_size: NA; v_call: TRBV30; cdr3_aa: CAWSKDRAREQYF; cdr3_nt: TGTGCCTGGAGCAAGGACAGGGCCCGCGAGCAGTACTTC
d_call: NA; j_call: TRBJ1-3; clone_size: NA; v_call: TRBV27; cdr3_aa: CASSTSRRGLNSGNTIYF; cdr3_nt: TGTGCCAGCAGTACGTCTCGGCGGGGTTTAAACTCTGGAAACACCATATATTTT
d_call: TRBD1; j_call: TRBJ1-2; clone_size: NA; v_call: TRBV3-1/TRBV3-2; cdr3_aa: CASSQAGDRGRGGYTF; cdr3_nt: TGTGCCAGCAGCCAAGCCGGGGACAGGGGAAGGGGTGGCTACACCTTC
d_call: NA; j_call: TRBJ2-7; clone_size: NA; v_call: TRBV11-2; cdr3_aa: CASSLGRLSEQYF; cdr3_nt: TGTGCCAGCAGCTTAGGAAGGCTGTCTGAGCAGTACTTC
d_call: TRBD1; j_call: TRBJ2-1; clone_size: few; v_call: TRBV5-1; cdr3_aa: CASSLEGDSNEQFF; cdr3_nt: TGCGCCAGCAGCTTGGAAGGGGACAGCAATGAGCAGTTCTTC
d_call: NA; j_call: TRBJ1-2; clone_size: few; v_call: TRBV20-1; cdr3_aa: CSAPYRGYTF; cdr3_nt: TGCAGTGCCCCCTACCGTGGCTACACCTTC
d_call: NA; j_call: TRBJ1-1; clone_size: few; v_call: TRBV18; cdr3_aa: CASSPMDNPRGTEAFF; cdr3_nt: TGTGCCAGCTCACCGATGGACAACCCGAGGGGCACTGAAGCTTTCTTT